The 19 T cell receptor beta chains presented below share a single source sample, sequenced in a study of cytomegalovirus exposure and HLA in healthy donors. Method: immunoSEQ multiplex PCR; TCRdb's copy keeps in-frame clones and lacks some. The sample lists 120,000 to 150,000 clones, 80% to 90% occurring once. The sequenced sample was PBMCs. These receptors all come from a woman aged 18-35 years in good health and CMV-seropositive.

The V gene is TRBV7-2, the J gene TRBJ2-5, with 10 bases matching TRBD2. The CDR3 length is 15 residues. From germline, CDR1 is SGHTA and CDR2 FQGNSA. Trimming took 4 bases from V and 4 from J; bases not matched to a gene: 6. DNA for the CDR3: TGTGCCAGCAGCTCCCAGCGGGGGGGCCCAGAGACCCAGTACTTC. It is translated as CASSSQRGGPETQYF.

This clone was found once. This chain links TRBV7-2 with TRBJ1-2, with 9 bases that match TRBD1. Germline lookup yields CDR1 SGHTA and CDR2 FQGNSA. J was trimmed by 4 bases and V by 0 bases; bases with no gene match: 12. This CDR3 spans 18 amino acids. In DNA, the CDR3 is TGTGCCAGCAGCTTAGCCCCACCGGGACAGGGCGGAAGCTATGGCTACACCTTC. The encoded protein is CASSLAPPGQGGSYGYTF.

CDR3 nucleotides: TGTGCCAGCATCCCGGCAGCGGGAGCCGATGAGCAGTTCTTC. This sequence encodes CASIPAAGADEQFF. The rearrangement links TRBV7-9 to TRBJ2-1; 8 bases match TRBD2. Germline CDR1 and CDR2: SEHNR and FQNEAQ (reference sequence). The CDR3 contains 14 residues. V dropped 7 bases and J dropped 8; count of bases not matched to a gene: 10.

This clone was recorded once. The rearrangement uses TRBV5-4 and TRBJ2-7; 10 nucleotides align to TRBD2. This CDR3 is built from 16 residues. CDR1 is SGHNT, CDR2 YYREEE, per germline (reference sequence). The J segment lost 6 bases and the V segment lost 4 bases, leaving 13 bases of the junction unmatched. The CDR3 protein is CASSPGGLGLATEQYF. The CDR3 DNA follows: TGTGCCAGCAGCCCCGGCGGGTTGGGACTAGCGACCGAGCAGTACTTC.

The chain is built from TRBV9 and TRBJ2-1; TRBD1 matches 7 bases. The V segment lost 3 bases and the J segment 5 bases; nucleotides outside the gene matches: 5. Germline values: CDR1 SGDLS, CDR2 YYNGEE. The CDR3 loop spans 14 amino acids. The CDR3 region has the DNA TGTGCCAGCAGCGGCCGGGACAGAAACAATGAGCAGTTCTTC. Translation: CASSGRDRNNEQFF.

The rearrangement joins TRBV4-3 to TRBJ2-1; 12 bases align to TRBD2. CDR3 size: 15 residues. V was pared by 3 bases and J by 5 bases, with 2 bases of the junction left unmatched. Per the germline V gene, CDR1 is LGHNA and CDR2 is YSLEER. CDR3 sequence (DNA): TGCGCCAGCAGCCATCTAGCGGGGGGGCACAATGAGCAGTTCTTC. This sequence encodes CASSHLAGGHNEQFF.

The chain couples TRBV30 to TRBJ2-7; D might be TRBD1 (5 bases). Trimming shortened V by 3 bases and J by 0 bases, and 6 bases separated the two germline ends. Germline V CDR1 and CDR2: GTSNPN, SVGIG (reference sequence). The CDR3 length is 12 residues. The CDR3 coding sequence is TGTGCCTGGAGACAGGACTCCTACGAGCAGTACTTC. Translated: CAWRQDSYEQYF.

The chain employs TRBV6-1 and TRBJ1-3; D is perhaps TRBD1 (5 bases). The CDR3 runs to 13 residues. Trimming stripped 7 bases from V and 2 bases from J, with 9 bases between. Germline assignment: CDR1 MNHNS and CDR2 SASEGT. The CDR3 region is CASNQGTGNTIYF. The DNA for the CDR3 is TGTGCCAGCAACCAGGGAACTGGAAACACCATATATTTT.

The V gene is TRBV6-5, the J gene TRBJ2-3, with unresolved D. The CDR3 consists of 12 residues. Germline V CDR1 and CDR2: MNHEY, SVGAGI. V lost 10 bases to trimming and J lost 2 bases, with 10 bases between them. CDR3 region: CATAAFTDTQYF. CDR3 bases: TGTGCCACCGCGGCGTTCACAGATACGCAGTATTTT.

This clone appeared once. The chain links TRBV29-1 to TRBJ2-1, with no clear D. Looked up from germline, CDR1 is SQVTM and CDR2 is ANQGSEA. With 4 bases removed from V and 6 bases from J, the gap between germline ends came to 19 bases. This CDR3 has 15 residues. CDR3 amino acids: CSVARFLAQSNEQFF. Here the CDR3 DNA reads TGCAGCGTTGCTCGGTTCTTAGCCCAGAGCAATGAGCAGTTCTTC.

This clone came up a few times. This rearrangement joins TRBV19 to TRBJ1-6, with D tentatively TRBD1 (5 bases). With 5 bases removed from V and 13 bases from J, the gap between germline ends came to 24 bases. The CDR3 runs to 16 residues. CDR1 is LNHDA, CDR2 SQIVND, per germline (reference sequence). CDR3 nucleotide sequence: TGTGCCAGTAGTCTCTCGTTGCGGCGCCAGGGTTGGCCCCTCCACTTT. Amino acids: CASSLSLRRQGWPLHF. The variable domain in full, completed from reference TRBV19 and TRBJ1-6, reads DGGITQSPKYLFRKEGQNVTLSCEQNLNHDAMYWYRQDPGQGLRLIYYSQIVNDFQKGDIAEGYSVSREKKESFPLTVTSAQKNPTAFYLCASSLSLRRQGWPLHFGNGTRLTVT.

CDR3 nucleotides: TGTGCCAGCAGCTTAGAATGGGGGCTGATGAACACTGAAGCTTTCTTT. Translation gives CASSLEWGLMNTEAFF. The V call is TRBV7-6, the J call TRBJ1-1, with a possible D match to TRBD1 (6 bases). There are 16 residues in the CDR3. V dropped 1 base and J dropped 0 bases, with 12 bases sitting between them. Germline V CDR1 and CDR2: SGHVS, FNYEAQ.

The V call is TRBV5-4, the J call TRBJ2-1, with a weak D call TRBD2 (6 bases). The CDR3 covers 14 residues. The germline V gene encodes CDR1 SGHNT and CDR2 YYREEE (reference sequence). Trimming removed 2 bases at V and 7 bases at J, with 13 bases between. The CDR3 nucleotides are TGTGCCAGCAGCTTAGGCGGCAGCGGGAATGAGCAGTTCTTC. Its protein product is CASSLGGSGNEQFF.

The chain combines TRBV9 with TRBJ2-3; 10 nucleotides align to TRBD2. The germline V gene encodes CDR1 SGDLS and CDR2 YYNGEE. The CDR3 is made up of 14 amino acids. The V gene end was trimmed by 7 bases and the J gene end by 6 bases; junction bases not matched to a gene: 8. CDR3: CASVAGGIGDTQYF. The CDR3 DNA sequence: TGTGCCAGCGTAGCGGGAGGAATCGGGGATACGCAGTATTTT. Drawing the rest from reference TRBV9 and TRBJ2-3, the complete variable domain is DSGVTQTPKHLITATGQRVTLRCSPRSGDLSVYWYQQSLDQGLQFLIQYYNGEERAKGNILERFSAQQFPDLHSELNLSSLELGDSALYFCASVAGGIGDTQYFGPGTRLTVL.

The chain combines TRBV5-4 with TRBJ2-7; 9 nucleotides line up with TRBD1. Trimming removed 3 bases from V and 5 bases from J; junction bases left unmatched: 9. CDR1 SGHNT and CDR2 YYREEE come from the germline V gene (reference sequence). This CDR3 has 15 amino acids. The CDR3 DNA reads TGTGCCAGCAGCTCCCGGGACAGGGAGTTTGACGAGCAGTACTTC. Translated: CASSSRDREFDEQYF. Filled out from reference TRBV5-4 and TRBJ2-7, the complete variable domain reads ETGVTQSPTHLIKTRGQQVTLRCSSQSGHNTVSWYQQALGQGPQFIFQYYREEENGRGNFPPRFSGLQFPNYSSELNVNALELDDSALYLCASSSRDREFDEQYFGPGTRLTVT.

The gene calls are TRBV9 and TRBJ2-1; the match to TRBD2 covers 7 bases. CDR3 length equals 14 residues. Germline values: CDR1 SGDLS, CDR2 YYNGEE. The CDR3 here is CATTNRDYLNEQFF. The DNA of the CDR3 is TGTGCAACTACTAACCGGGACTACCTCAATGAGCAGTTCTTC.

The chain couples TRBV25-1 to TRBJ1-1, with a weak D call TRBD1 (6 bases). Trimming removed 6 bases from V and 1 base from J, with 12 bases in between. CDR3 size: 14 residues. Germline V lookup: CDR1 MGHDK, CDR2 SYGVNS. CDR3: CASRLRGANTEAFF. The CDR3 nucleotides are TGTGCCAGCAGACTACGGGGGGCGAACACTGAAGCTTTCTTT.

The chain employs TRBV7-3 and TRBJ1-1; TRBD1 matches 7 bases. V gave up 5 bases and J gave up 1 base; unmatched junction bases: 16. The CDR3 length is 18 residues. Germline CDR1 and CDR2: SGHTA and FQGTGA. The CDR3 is CASSLTTGIPTKNTEAFF. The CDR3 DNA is TGTGCCAGCAGCCTTACGACAGGGATACCAACCAAGAACACTGAAGCTTTCTTT.

CDR3 DNA: TGTGCCAGTAGTCACCGACAGGGTCTAGGTGATCAGCCCCAGCATTTT. Translated: CASSHRQGLGDQPQHF. The chain uses TRBV19 and TRBJ1-5, with 7 positions matching TRBD1. CDR1 and CDR2 (germline): LNHDA, SQIVND (reference sequence). The CDR3 loop spans 16 amino acids. V trimming: 5 bases; J trimming: 5 bases; junction bases outside the gene matches: 12.